One and the same sample provided the 16 T cell receptor beta chains below, sequenced in a study of response to subunit inactivated influenza vaccine. One entry per CDR3 protein, called by TCRdb with MiXCR from the RT-PCR reads. The table has under 750,000 distinct CDR3 sequences, 10% to 15% seen once. The material sequenced was PBMCs from blood, taken on the day of vaccination. These receptors were collected from a middle-aged man who received an inactivated influenza vaccine.

This clonotype was counted ten times or more. The genes are TRBV6-2 or TRBV6-3 and TRBJ2-5, with TRBD1 matching 9 bases. Per the germline V gene, CDR1 is MNHEY and CDR2 is SVGEGT. V gave up 1 base and J gave up 4 bases; unmatched junction bases: 4. This CDR3 contains 15 residues. The CDR3, as DNA: TGTGCCAGCAGTTACTGGACAGGGGTAGGAGAGACCCAGTACTTC. Its protein is CASSYWTGVGETQYF.

This clonotype was counted a few times. The gene calls are TRBV28 and TRBJ2-3; D not resolved. This CDR3 is built from 12 residues. V dropped 7 bases and J dropped 3 bases, with 8 bases sitting between them. From germline, CDR1 is MDHEN and CDR2 SYDVKM. The CDR3 DNA reads as TGTGCCAGCACTGGAACGACAGATACGCAGTATTTT. As protein: CASTGTTDTQYF.

The genes are TRBV20-1 and TRBJ2-1; no clear D gene. The CDR3 totals 13 residues. CDR1 and CDR2 from the germline V gene are DFQATT and SNEGSKA (reference sequence). V was cut by 1 base and J by 11 bases, with 15 bases left in between. CDR3 amino acids: CSARGPPATKQFF. The CDR3, as DNA: TGCAGTGCTAGAGGCCCGCCAGCGACCAAGCAGTTCTTC.

The V gene is TRBV27, the J gene TRBJ2-3; D gene ambiguous. This CDR3 spans 14 amino acids. The V end lost 3 bases, the J end lost 2 bases, and 9 bases lay between the germline ends. Germline CDR1 is MNHEY and CDR2 is SMNVEV (reference sequence). The DNA for the CDR3 is TGTGCCAGCAGTTTCCTCTATGACACAGATACGCAGTATTTT. It yields the protein CASSFLYDTDTQYF.

About this clonotype: This clone may be a read error of a much larger clone one base away. The CDR3, as DNA: TGTGCCAGCAGCTTACAGCGGGGCCCGATTGAGCAGTACTTC. Residues: CASSLQRGPIEQYF. This chain connects TRBV7-8 to TRBJ2-7; 7 bases agree with TRBD2. Per germline, CDR1 SGHVS and CDR2 FQNEAQ. After removal of 2 bases from V and 7 bases from J, the junction contained 8 bases not matched to a gene. The CDR3 loop spans 14 amino acids.

This clonotype appeared a few times. The chain uses TRBV5-1 and TRBJ2-1; 7 positions agree with TRBD1. Per germline, CDR1 SGHRS and CDR2 YFSETQ. V dropped 2 bases and J dropped 0; count of bases not matched to a gene: 2. This CDR3 has 15 amino acids. The CDR3 DNA reads TGCGCCAGCAGCTTCAGGGGGTTCTCCTACAATGAGCAGTTCTTC. Its translation: CASSFRGFSYNEQFF.

This clonotype was picked up many times. The chain recombines TRBV10-3 with TRBJ2-1; 8 nucleotides align to TRBD1. The V gene's germline CDR1 is ENHRY and CDR2 SYGVKD. The CDR3 contains 14 residues. V dropped 5 bases and J dropped 8; count of bases not matched to a gene: 8. The CDR3 DNA reads TGTGCCATCAGTCAACGGACAGGGATCGATGAGCAGTTCTTC. Translating it yields CAISQRTGIDEQFF.

This clonotype was detected many times. The chain links TRBV28 to TRBJ2-7; TRBD1 agrees at 8 bases. V was pared by 4 bases and J by 6 bases, with 17 bases of the junction left unmatched. The CDR3 covers 17 residues. Germline CDR1 MDHEN, CDR2 SYDVKM. In DNA, the CDR3 is TGTGCCAGCAGTTCCCTTCGAACTGGACAGGGAAGGGGCGAGCAGTACTTC. Amino acid sequence: CASSSLRTGQGRGEQYF.

In this sample, this clonotype turned up a few times. V and J are TRBV18 and TRBJ2-1; D is undetermined. There are 14 residues in the CDR3. Germline CDR1 is KGHSH and CDR2 is LQKENI. Trimming pared 0 bases from V and 7 bases from J, leaving 10 bases between. CDR3 sequence: CASSPPRPPNEQFF. CDR3 sequence (DNA): TGTGCCAGCTCACCACCGCGACCACCTAATGAGCAGTTCTTC.

This clonotype was seen more than once but under ten times. The chain couples TRBV5-6 to TRBJ1-5, with D possibly being TRBD1 (5 bases). V was trimmed by 1 base and J by 0 bases, leaving 17 bases between them. Germline CDR1 is SGHDT and CDR2 is YYEEEE. This CDR3 has 18 residues. CDR3 nucleotide sequence: TGTGCCAGCAGCTTGTGGTCAGGGACCCCGTATAGCAATCAGCCCCAGCATTTT. Residues: CASSLWSGTPYSNQPQHF.

Concerning this clonotype itself: A junction boundary mismatches the germline segment, possibly from a read error. The chain couples TRBV11-3 to TRBJ2-5; D is perhaps TRBD1 (5 bases). This CDR3 spans 13 amino acids. From germline, CDR1 is SGHNT and CDR2 YENEEA. DNA of the CDR3: TGTTCCAGCAGCTTTGACAGCAAAGAGACCCAGTACTTC. Protein sequence: CSSSFDSKETQYF.

Remarks on this clonotype: One junction end disagrees with the germline gene, perhaps due to a read error. This chain joins TRBV28 and TRBJ2-7; D remains ambiguous. CDR3 length: 15 amino acids. CDR1 is MDHEN and CDR2 is SYDVKM in the germline V gene. CDR3 in amino acids: CARSSTDRGLREQYF. DNA of the CDR3: TGTGCCAGAAGTTCCACAGACCGTGGGTTACGCGAGCAGTACTTC.

This clonotype was picked up many times. The chain employs TRBV7-9 and TRBJ1-6; the match to TRBD1 covers 7 bases. With V trimmed by 5 bases and J by 7 bases, 11 bases remained unmatched. This CDR3 has 16 amino acids. In germline, CDR1 is SEHNR, CDR2 FQNEAQ (reference sequence). The CDR3 spells CASSTRQGAGNSPLHF. The CDR3 nucleotides are TGTGCCAGCAGCACCAGACAGGGCGCGGGGAATTCACCCCTCCACTTT.

The gene calls are TRBV20-1 and TRBJ2-2; the match to TRBD2 covers 7 bases. Unmatched junction bases numbered 12, after V lost 8 bases and J lost 3 bases. Germline CDR1 reads DFQATT; CDR2 reads SNEGSKA (reference sequence). This CDR3 has 15 amino acids. Written as DNA, the CDR3 is TGCAGTACCAGAAGGGGAGGGGCGGACACCGGGGAGCTGTTTTTT. It is translated as CSTRRGGADTGELFF.

The table lists this clonotype with a few counts. The chain uses TRBV27 and TRBJ2-7, with 8 bases aligning to TRBD1. Germline V gene lookup returns CDR1 MNHEY and CDR2 SMNVEV (reference sequence). This CDR3 is built from 14 residues. The J segment lost 5 bases and the V segment lost 4 bases, leaving 7 bases of the junction unmatched. The CDR3 sequence is CASSSAGGHDEQYF. The DNA of the CDR3 is TGTGCCAGCAGTTCCGCAGGGGGCCATGACGAGCAGTACTTC.

V usage is TRBV28 and J usage is TRBJ2-4; the match to TRBD1 covers 7 bases. This CDR3 is built from 16 residues. Germline CDR1 MDHEN, CDR2 SYDVKM. Unmatched junction bases numbered 12, after V lost 9 bases and J lost 1 base. The CDR3 is CASTVRGGFAKNIQYF. The CDR3 DNA is TGTGCCAGTACCGTACGAGGGGGCTTCGCCAAAAACATTCAGTACTTC.